This record covers a single TCR beta chain. Generated by immunoSEQ multiplex PCR, the TCRdb table keeps only in-frame clones and is missing some. The table records approximately 840,000 clones, just over 95% of them present only once. These data come from a study of shared clonotypes between healthy human individuals. Across the study: The people who gave samples were a couple of women and a few men aged 18 to 49.

It was CD45RO-negative cells, positively selected for CCR7, that made up naive CD8 cells, with terminally differentiated effector memory CD45RA+ cells excluded. Germline values: CDR1 MGHRA, CDR2 YSYEKL. This CDR3 is built from 14 residues. V was clipped by 1 base and J by 7 bases, with 13 bases between them. The chain has TRBV4-1 and TRBJ1-2, with a weak D call TRBD1 (5 bases). Sequencing input: naive CD8+ T cells sorted from blood. This receptor was obtained from a man younger than 45 in good health. In DNA, the CDR3 is TGCGCCAGCAGCCAAGTCGGGGGACCGCTTGGCTACACCTTC. Its protein product is CASSQVGGPLGYTF.